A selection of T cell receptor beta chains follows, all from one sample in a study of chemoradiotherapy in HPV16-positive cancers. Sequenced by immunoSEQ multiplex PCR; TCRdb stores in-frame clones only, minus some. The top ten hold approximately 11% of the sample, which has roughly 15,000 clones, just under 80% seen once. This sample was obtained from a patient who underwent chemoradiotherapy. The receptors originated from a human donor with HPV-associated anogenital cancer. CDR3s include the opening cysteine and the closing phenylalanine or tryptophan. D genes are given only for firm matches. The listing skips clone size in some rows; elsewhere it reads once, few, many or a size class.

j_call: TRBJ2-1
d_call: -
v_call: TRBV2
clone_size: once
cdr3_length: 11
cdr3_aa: CASSEWAEQFF
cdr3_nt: TGTGCCAGCAGTGAGTGGGCTGAGCAGTTCTTC

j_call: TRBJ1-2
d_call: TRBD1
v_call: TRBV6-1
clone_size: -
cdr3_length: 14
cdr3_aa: CASSGQGKVAGYTF
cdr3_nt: TGTGCCAGCAGTGGACAGGGGAAGGTTGCTGGCTACACCTTC

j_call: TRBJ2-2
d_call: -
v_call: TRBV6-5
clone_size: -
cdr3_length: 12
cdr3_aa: CTTGPPGGLVFF
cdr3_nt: TGTACCACCGGGCCCCCAGGGGGGCTGGTGTTTTTT

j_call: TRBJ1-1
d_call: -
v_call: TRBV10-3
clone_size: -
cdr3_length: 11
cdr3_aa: CAISEGAEAFF
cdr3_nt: TGTGCCATCAGTGAAGGCGCTGAAGCTTTCTTT

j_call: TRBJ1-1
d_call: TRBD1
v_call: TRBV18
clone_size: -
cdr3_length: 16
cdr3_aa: CASSPRQGRRGTEAFF
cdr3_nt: TGTGCCAGCTCACCCAGACAGGGAAGAAGGGGGACTGAAGCTTTCTTT

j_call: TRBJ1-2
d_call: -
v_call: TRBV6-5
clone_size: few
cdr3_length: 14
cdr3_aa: CASSYRGGLGGYTF
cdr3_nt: TGTGCCAGCAGTTACAGAGGCGGGTTAGGAGGCTACACCTTC

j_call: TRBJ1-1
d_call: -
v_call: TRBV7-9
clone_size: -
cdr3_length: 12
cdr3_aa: CASSFSQTEAFF
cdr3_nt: TGTGCCAGCAGCTTTTCCCAGACAGAAGCTTTCTTT

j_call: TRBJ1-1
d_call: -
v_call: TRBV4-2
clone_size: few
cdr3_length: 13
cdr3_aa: CASNLRQNTEAFF
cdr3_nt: TGTGCCAGCAACTTAAGACAGAACACTGAAGCTTTCTTT

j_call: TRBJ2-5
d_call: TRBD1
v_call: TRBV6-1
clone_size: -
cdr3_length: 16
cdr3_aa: CASSEFPGTAPKTQYF
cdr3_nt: TGTGCCAGCAGTGAATTCCCCGGGACAGCCCCGAAGACCCAGTACTTC

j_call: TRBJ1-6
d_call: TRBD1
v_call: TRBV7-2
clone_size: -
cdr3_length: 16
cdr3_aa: CASSLPIWDRNSPLHF
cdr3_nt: TGTGCCAGCAGCTTACCCATATGGGACAGGAATTCACCCCTCCACTTT

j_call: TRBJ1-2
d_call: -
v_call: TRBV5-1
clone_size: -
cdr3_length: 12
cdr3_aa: CASSSGNYGYTF
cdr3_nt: TGCGCCAGCAGCTCGGGAAACTATGGCTACACCTTC

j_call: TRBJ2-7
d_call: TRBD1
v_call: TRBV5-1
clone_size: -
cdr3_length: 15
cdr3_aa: CASSFSQGRSYEQYF
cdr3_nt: TGCGCCAGCAGCTTTTCACAGGGGAGAAGCTACGAGCAGTACTTC

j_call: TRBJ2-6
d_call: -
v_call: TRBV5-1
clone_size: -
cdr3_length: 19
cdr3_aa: CASSLEGGWAPSGANVLTF
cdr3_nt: TGCGCCAGCAGCTTGGAGGGGGGCTGGGCCCCCTCTGGGGCCAACGTCCTGACTTTC

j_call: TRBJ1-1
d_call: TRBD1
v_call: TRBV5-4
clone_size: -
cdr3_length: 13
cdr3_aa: CASKRDRATEAFF
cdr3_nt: TGTGCCAGCAAGAGGGACAGGGCCACTGAAGCTTTCTTT

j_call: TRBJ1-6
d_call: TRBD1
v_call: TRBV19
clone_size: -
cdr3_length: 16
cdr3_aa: CASSKGQSSYNSPLHF
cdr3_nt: TGTGCCAGTAGTAAGGGACAGAGCTCCTATAATTCACCCCTCCACTTT

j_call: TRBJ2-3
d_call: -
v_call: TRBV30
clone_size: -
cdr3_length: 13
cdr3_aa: CAWSQSTTDTQYF
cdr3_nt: TGTGCCTGGAGCCAGTCTACCACAGATACGCAGTATTTT

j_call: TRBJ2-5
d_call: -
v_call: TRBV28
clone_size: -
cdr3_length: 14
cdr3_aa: CASIGDRRMKTQYF
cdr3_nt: TGTGCCAGCATCGGGGACCGGAGGATGAAGACCCAGTACTTC

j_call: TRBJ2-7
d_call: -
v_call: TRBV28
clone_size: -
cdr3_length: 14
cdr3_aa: CASTLRPPSDEQYF
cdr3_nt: TGTGCCAGCACCCTTAGGCCCCCGAGCGACGAGCAGTACTTC

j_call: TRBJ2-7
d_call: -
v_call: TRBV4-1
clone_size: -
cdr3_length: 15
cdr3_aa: CASSQLQGKVREQYF
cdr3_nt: TGCGCCAGCAGCCAACTACAGGGAAAGGTTAGGGAGCAGTACTTC

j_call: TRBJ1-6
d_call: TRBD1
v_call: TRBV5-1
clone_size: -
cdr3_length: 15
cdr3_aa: CASSLVRQGESPLHF
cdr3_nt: TGCGCCAGCAGCTTAGTTCGACAGGGGGAGTCACCCCTCCACTTT

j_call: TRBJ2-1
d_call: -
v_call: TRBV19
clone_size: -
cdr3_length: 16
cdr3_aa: CASSKRSGVSYNEQFF
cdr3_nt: TGTGCCAGTAGTAAGAGGTCAGGGGTCTCCTACAATGAGCAGTTCTTC

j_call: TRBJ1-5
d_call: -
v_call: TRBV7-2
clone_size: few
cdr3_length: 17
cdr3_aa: CASSEPRGRGDNQPQHF
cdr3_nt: TGTGCCAGCAGCGAACCTCGAGGGAGGGGTGACAATCAGCCCCAGCATTTT

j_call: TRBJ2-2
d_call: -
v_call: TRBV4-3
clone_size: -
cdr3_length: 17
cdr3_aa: CASSPLKGGWDTGELFF
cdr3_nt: TGCGCCAGCAGCCCACTTAAAGGGGGGTGGGACACCGGGGAGCTGTTTTTT

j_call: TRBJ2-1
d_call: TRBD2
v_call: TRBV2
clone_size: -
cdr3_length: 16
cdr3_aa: CASSRSAGGDHSGQFF
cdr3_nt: TGTGCCAGCAGTCGATCAGCGGGGGGGGACCACTCGGGGCAGTTCTTC

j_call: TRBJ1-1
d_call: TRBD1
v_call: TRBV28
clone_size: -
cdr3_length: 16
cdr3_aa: CASSLKQGALGTEAFF
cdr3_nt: TGTGCCAGCAGTCTCAAACAGGGGGCTCTGGGAACTGAAGCTTTCTTT

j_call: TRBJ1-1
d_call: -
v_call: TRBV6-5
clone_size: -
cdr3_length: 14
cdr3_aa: CASTTLTGKTEAFF
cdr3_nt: TGTGCCAGCACTACCCTGACCGGGAAGACTGAAGCTTTCTTT

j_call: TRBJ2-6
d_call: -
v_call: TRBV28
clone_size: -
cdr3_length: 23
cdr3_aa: CASSLRGALSIIRGRSGANVLTF
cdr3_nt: TGTGCCAGCAGTTTAAGGGGGGCATTGTCTATTATCCGCGGTAGGTCTGGGGCCAACGTCCTGACTTTC

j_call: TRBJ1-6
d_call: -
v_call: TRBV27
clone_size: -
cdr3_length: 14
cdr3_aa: CASSSRSGGSPLHF
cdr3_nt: TGTGCCAGCAGTTCCCGATCTGGGGGTTCACCCCTCCACTTT

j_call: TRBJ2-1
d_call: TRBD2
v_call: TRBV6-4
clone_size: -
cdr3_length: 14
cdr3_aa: CASSVSGGANEQFF
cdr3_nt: TGTGCCAGCAGTGTTAGCGGGGGGGCCAATGAGCAGTTCTTC

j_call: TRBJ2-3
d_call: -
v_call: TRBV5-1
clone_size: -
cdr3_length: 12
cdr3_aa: CASSLGADTQYF
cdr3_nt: TGCGCCAGCAGCTTGGGGGCAGATACGCAGTATTTT

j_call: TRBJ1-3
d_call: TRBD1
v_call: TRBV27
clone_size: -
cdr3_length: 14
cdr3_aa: CASSLRDRGNTIYF
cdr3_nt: TGTGCCAGCAGTTTACGGGACAGAGGAAACACCATATATTTT

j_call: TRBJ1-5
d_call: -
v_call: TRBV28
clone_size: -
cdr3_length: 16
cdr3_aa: CASSWQVFRSNQPQHF
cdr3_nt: TGTGCCAGCAGTTGGCAAGTTTTTAGGAGCAATCAGCCCCAGCATTTT

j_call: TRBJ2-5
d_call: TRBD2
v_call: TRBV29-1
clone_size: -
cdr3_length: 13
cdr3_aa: CSVVTSGGETQYF
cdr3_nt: TGCAGCGTTGTAACTAGCGGGGGGGAGACCCAGTACTTC

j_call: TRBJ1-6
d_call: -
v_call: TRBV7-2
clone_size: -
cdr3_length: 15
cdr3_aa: CASSSPSKGDSPLHF
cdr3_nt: TGTGCCAGCAGCTCCCCCTCGAAGGGAGACTCACCCCTCCACTTT

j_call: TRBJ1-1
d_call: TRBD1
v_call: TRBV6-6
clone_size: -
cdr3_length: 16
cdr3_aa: CASSHTGAYMNTEAFF
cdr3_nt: TGTGCCAGCAGTCACACAGGGGCTTATATGAACACTGAAGCTTTCTTT